This passage covers 17 T cell receptor beta chains from one sample sequenced in a study of shared clonotypes between healthy human individuals. Here immunoSEQ multiplex PCR was the method, and the copy in TCRdb shows in-frame clones only, minus some. The sample comprises roughly 490,000 clones, roughly four fifths of which are singletons, and roughly 13% rests with the top ten. The sequenced sample consisted of PBMCs. All receptors derive from a woman in her thirties or forties in good health. Some clones in this sample may be carry-over from other donors' samples.

Note on this clone: Other nucleotide sequences in the sample specify the same CDR3. The V call is TRBV7-2, the J call TRBJ1-3; D call uncertain. Germline V gene lookup returns CDR1 SGHTA and CDR2 FQGNSA. Trimming took 1 base from V and 4 from J, leaving 5 bases between them. The CDR3 contains 13 residues. The CDR3 DNA sequence: TGTGCCAGCAGCTTAGTAGGGGGAAACACCATATATTTT. It specifies CASSLVGGNTIYF.

Note on this clone: A much larger clone lies a single base off, so this may be a read error. At the DNA level, this CDR3 is encoded by other sequences in the same sample as well. This chain uses TRBV18 with TRBJ1-2, with a weak D call TRBD1 (6 bases). Germline lookup yields CDR1 KGHSH and CDR2 LQKENI. CDR3 length: 16 amino acids. V dropped 5 bases and J dropped 2 bases, with 18 bases sitting between them. The CDR3 is CASSVRQDPANYGYTF. Written as DNA, the CDR3 is TGTGCCAGCTCAGTCCGACAGGACCCGGCGAACTATGGCTACACCTTC.

The chain couples TRBV10-3 to TRBJ2-3; 7 nucleotides align to TRBD2. Per germline, CDR1 ENHRY and CDR2 SYGVKD. This CDR3 is built from 11 residues. V lost 6 bases, J lost 6 bases, and 0 bases stayed unmatched. The CDR3 spells CAIRGGDTQYF. Written as DNA, the CDR3 is TGTGCCATCAGGGGAGGGGATACGCAGTATTTT.

This clone has just a few counts. A far larger clone is one nucleotide away, so this likely arose from a read error. V usage is TRBV4-2 and J usage is TRBJ1-2; no clear D gene. The CDR3 is 12 residues long. Germline CDR1 reads LGHNA; CDR2 reads YNFKEQ. CDR3 sequence (DNA): TGTGCCAGCTCGCGGGAACACTATAGCTACACCTTC. Amino acids: CASSREHYSYTF.

The rearrangement links TRBV9 to TRBJ1-3; D perhaps matches TRBD1 (6 bases). This CDR3 region has 13 residues. CDR1 and CDR2 from the germline V gene are SGDLS and YYNGEE. Between the trimmed V and J ends, which lost 7 bases and 2 bases, there was a span of 10 bases. In nucleotides, the CDR3 is TGTGCCAGCGCAGGGGCAGCTGGAAACACCATATATTTT. This codes for CASAGAAGNTIYF.

The chain is built from TRBV30 and TRBJ1-1; 9 bases map to TRBD1. This CDR3 comprises 24 residues. Trimming at V came to 2 bases and at J to 0 bases, leaving 31 bases not matched to a gene. Germline lookup yields CDR1 GTSNPN and CDR2 SVGIG (reference sequence). The chain's CDR3 is CAWSKSNRRASQDRGELVNTEAFF. CDR3 in DNA: TGTGCCTGGAGTAAGAGCAATAGGCGGGCCAGCCAGGACAGGGGAGAGTTGGTGAACACTGAAGCTTTCTTT.

This clone appeared a single time. The V and J genes are TRBV30 and TRBJ1-4; 8 bases line up with TRBD1. With 4 bases clipped from V and 8 bases from J, the junction kept 9 bases outside the gene matches. The CDR3 length is 14 residues. CDR1 and CDR2 from the germline V gene are GTSNPN and SVGIG (reference sequence). For the CDR3, the DNA is TGTGCCTGGAATGCCGGGACAGGAGAGGAAAAACTGTTTTTT. Its protein is CAWNAGTGEEKLFF.

The V call is TRBV5-1, the J call TRBJ1-2; tentative D call: TRBD1 (6 bases). This CDR3 is built from 14 residues. Germline loops: CDR1 SGHRS, CDR2 YFSETQ. Trimming left V 0 bases short and J 3 bases short, with 9 bases between. In DNA, the CDR3 is TGCGCCAGCAGCTTGGGGCACAGGGACTATGGCTACACCTTC. Protein sequence: CASSLGHRDYGYTF.

This rearrangement joins TRBV2 to TRBJ2-1; no firm D call. The CDR3 totals 15 residues. Trimming removed 1 base from V and 4 bases from J, with 11 bases in between. CDR1 SNHLY and CDR2 FYNNEI come from the germline V gene. CDR3 residues: CASSEGLTDYNEQFF. In DNA, the CDR3 is TGTGCCAGCAGTGAAGGACTCACCGATTACAATGAGCAGTTCTTC.

The V call is TRBV7-2, the J call TRBJ1-3; possibly TRBD1 for D (6 bases). Germline V gene sequence: CDR1 SGHTA, CDR2 FQGNSA. The CDR3 length is 15 residues. The V gene lost 2 bases and the J gene lost 1 base, with 9 bases spanning the gap. CDR3 sequence (DNA): TGTGCCAGCAGCTTACAGACAGGATCTGGAAACACCATATATTTT. Protein: CASSLQTGSGNTIYF.

The chain links TRBV6-6 to TRBJ2-7; D might be TRBD1 (6 bases). V lost 8 bases to trimming and J lost 0 bases, with 14 bases between them. Per germline, CDR1 MNHNY and CDR2 SVGAGI (reference sequence). The CDR3 runs 14 residues. The CDR3 sequence: CASASGTNSYEQYF. DNA for the CDR3: TGTGCCAGCGCCTCCGGGACAAACTCCTACGAGCAGTACTTC.

The chain has TRBV5-1 and TRBJ1-2, with D hard to call. V was cut by 5 bases and J by 8 bases, with 13 bases left in between. Looked up from germline, CDR1 is SGHRS and CDR2 is YFSETQ. The CDR3 is 12 amino acids. CDR3 nucleotide sequence: TGCGCCAGCAGGCAGGAGGCAGAAGGCTACACCTTC. Translating it yields CASRQEAEGYTF.

This sequence joins TRBV2 and TRBJ1-5; D is unclear. This CDR3 comprises 14 residues. V gave up 6 bases and J gave up 5 bases, with 14 bases separating them. The germline V gene encodes CDR1 SNHLY and CDR2 FYNNEI. CDR3 bases: TGTGCCAGCAGCCAACCTGGGCAGTATCAGCCCCAGCATTTT. Translated, it gives CASSQPGQYQPQHF.

This clone showed up many times. The chain combines TRBV7-9 with TRBJ1-2, with a weak D call TRBD1 (6 bases). CDR3 length: 13 amino acids. CDR1 SEHNR and CDR2 FQNEAQ come from the germline V gene (reference sequence). V lost 2 bases to trimming and J lost 4 bases, with 8 bases between them. CDR3 loop: CASSLLQGYGYTF. In nucleotides, the CDR3 is TGTGCCAGCAGCTTACTACAGGGCTATGGCTACACCTTC.

This sequence joins TRBV12-5 and TRBJ2-3; TRBD2 agrees at 14 bases. The CDR3 is 18 amino acids. CDR1 and CDR2 from the germline V gene are LGHNT and FRNRAP. The V and J ends lost 0 bases and 4 bases, in that order; junction bases with no gene match: 6. This chain's CDR3 is CASGLVRLAGGPPDTQYF. The DNA of the CDR3 is TGTGCTAGTGGTTTGGTACGACTAGCGGGAGGGCCTCCAGATACGCAGTATTTT.

A few counts support this clone. The gene calls are TRBV27 and TRBJ2-7; D might be TRBD1 (6 bases). The V and J ends lost 3 bases and 3 bases respectively, with 12 bases between them. Per the germline V gene, CDR1 is MNHEY and CDR2 is SMNVEV (reference sequence). This CDR3 has 14 residues. DNA of the CDR3: TGTGCCAGCAGTTTTCGTGTGACAGGCTACGAGCAGTACTTC. This encodes CASSFRVTGYEQYF.

This rearrangement joins TRBV28 to TRBJ2-7; 13 positions agree with TRBD2. The CDR3 is 15 residues long. CDR1 is MDHEN and CDR2 is SYDVKM in the germline V gene. Trimming took 3 bases from V and 9 from J; bases not matched to a gene: 8. CDR3 nucleotide sequence: TGTGCCAGCAGTTTTAGGGGGGGACTAGCGGGAACGCAGTACTTC. This codes for CASSFRGGLAGTQYF.